The clone carrying this T cell receptor beta chain was counted once. Resolution of symptoms, clearance, or two negative PCRs was present in recovered Cohort 3 donors. This sample was included in a study of blood T cell repertoires in COVID-19. Study-level background: Sites across the United States, Italy and Spain contributed samples from acute and convalescent COVID-19. In each case, the material was cDNA or gDNA derived from T cells, B-cell-depleted T cells, or PBMCs.

Here immunoSEQ multiplex PCR was the method, and the copy in TCRdb shows in-frame clones only, minus some. The data show approximately 270,000 clones, with around 85% seen just once and approximately 2% held by the top ten. Germline V gives CDR1 KGHDR, CDR2 SFDVKD. Trimming took off 4 bases at V and 9 bases at J, with 9 bases between the two ends. This CDR3 is built from 12 residues. This TCR derives from a woman aged 45-65 years who had recovered from COVID-19. This chain links TRBV24-1 with TRBJ2-1; D is unresolved. Source material: PBMCs or T cells enriched from blood (not recorded which). The CDR3 region has the DNA TGTGCCACCAGTGACTCGTCTCTTGAGCAGTTCTTC. This encodes CATSDSSLEQFF.